The 31 T cell receptor beta chains below come from one sample, sequenced in a study of T-cell reconstitution after alpha-beta-depleted transplantation in children. It was with unique molecular identifiers that the TCRbeta library was prepared. TCRdb independently ran MiXCR on the PCR reads; one entry per CDR3 protein. Among some 300,000 distinct CDR3 sequences listed, over 9.5% were seen once. Specimen: PBMCs, collected before TCRalphabeta/CD19-depleted stem cell transplant. The source of these receptors is a boy in the first two years of life with acute myeloid leukemia, due to receive a stem cell transplant.

This clonotype was recorded at least ten times. This chain joins TRBV6-2 or TRBV6-3 and TRBJ2-5; 12 bases match TRBD2. The V gene end was trimmed by 5 bases and the J gene end by 1 base; junction bases not matched to a gene: 20. The length of the CDR3 is 21 residues. Per the germline V gene, CDR1 is MNHEY and CDR2 is SVGEGT. The CDR3 loop reads CASSTSPGQGGLAGSQETQYF. Written as DNA, the CDR3 is TGTGCCAGCAGTACCTCCCCCGGGCAGGGAGGACTAGCGGGGTCCCAAGAGACCCAGTACTTC.

As regards this clonotype: The junction differs from germline at one of its ends, possibly a read error. J is TRBJ1-5 and V is TRBV20-1, with TRBD1 matching 7 bases. The CDR3 totals 17 residues. Germline V gene sequence: CDR1 DFQATT, CDR2 SNEGSKA (reference sequence). This chain's CDR3 is CCARDWGTGDTRQPQHF. CDR3 DNA sequence: TGCTGTGCTAGAGATTGGGGCACAGGGGACACCAGACAGCCCCAGCATTTT.

This clonotype was observed many times. The chain couples TRBV12-3 or TRBV12-4 to TRBJ2-5; TRBD2 matches at 10 bases. Trimming cost V 6 bases and J 5 bases; bases outside gene matches: 9. The CDR3 runs 15 residues. As DNA, the CDR3 is TGTGCCAGCAGCCCCGGGACTAGCGCTTTGGAGACCCAGTACTTC. Translated, it gives CASSPGTSALETQYF.

This clonotype was seen ten or more times. The rearrangement joins TRBV5-1 to TRBJ1-5; the D is unclear. The CDR3 sequence is 15 residues long. V dropped 2 bases and J dropped 7 bases, with 16 bases sitting between them. Germline V gene sequence: CDR1 SGHRS, CDR2 YFSETQ. CDR3 nucleotides: TGCGCCAGCAGCTTCCCGTCTCAACCTCCACAGCCCCAGCATTTT. This sequence encodes CASSFPSQPPQPQHF.

A word on this clonotype: A much larger clone sits a single nucleotide away, making a read error possible. The chain combines TRBV3-1 with TRBJ2-3; 14 bases fit TRBD2. This CDR3 contains 18 residues. The germline gives CDR1 LGHDT, CDR2 YNNKEL (reference sequence). CDR3 region: CTSSLGLAGAPSTDTQYF. The CDR3 DNA sequence: TGTACCAGCAGCCTGGGACTAGCGGGGGCACCCAGCACAGATACGCAGTATTTT.

This clonotype was recorded at least ten times. The chain is built from TRBV15 and TRBJ1-1, with a possible D match to TRBD1 (5 bases). V lost 0 bases and J 3 bases, leaving 5 bases between the germline ends. The CDR3 covers 13 residues. CDR1 and CDR2 (germline): LNHNV, YYDKDF (reference sequence). The CDR3 DNA is TGTGCCACCAGCAGAGAGACAGACACTGAAGCTTTCTTT. It codes for CATSRETDTEAFF.

Ten or more counts support this clonotype. J is TRBJ2-1 and V is TRBV12-3 or TRBV12-4, with 8 bases lining up with TRBD2. Trimming took 8 bases from V and 8 from J; bases not matched to a gene: 11. The length of the CDR3 is 14 residues. The CDR3: CASGLAGRGDEQFF. CDR3 in DNA: TGTGCCAGCGGCTTAGCGGGGAGGGGGGATGAGCAGTTCTTC.

This clonotype was picked up many times. The chain uses TRBV6-2 or TRBV6-3 and TRBJ2-1, with D uncertain. V was trimmed by 0 bases and J by 0 bases, leaving 9 bases between them. The CDR3 has 16 residues. The germline CDR1 and CDR2 sequences are MNHEY and SVGEGT. CDR3 in DNA: TGTGCCAGCAGTTACTCGTACTGGGGCTCCTACAATGAGCAGTTCTTC. Translation: CASSYSYWGSYNEQFF.

This clonotype was counted at least ten times. The chain recombines TRBV12-3 or TRBV12-4 with TRBJ2-1; tentatively, D is TRBD2 (7 bases). The CDR3 length is 13 residues. Trimming took off 8 bases at V and 5 bases at J, with 13 bases between the two ends. Written as DNA, the CDR3 is TGTGCCAGCCGCGGCGGGGGCCACAATGAGCAGTTCTTC. It is translated as CASRGGGHNEQFF.

In its sample, this clonotype was seen many times. The chain is built from TRBV12-3 or TRBV12-4 and TRBJ2-5; 8 bases line up with TRBD1. The V gene end was trimmed by 5 bases and the J gene end by 5 bases; junction bases not matched to a gene: 7. The CDR3 sequence is 14 residues long. The CDR3 is CASSNNRGEETQYF. The CDR3 nucleotides read TGTGCCAGCAGTAACAACAGGGGGGAGGAGACCCAGTACTTC.

This clonotype was recorded many times. The chain combines TRBV5-1 with TRBJ2-3, with 10 bases identical to TRBD2. Germline lookup yields CDR1 SGHRS and CDR2 YFSETQ. The CDR3 is 16 residues long. The ends lost 2 bases at V and 2 bases at J; junction bases unmatched: 5. For the CDR3, the DNA is TGCGCCAGCAGCTTCGGACTAGCGGACCCCACAGATACGCAGTATTTT. Translating gives CASSFGLADPTDTQYF.

This clonotype was counted ten times or more. The V and J genes are TRBV10-3 and TRBJ1-2; 7 bases map to TRBD1. Germline CDR1 is ENHRY and CDR2 is SYGVKD. V lost 6 bases, J lost 13 bases, and 14 bases stayed unmatched. CDR3 length equals 13 residues. CDR3 in amino acids: CAISLDRSESCTF. In nucleotides, the CDR3 is TGTGCCATCAGCCTGGACAGGAGCGAGTCCTGCACCTTC.

The V call is TRBV5-1, the J call TRBJ1-1; 10 bases align to TRBD1. The germline gives CDR1 SGHRS, CDR2 YFSETQ. The length of the CDR3 is 16 residues. Unmatched junction bases numbered 7, after V lost 0 bases and J lost 5 bases. CDR3 in DNA: TGCGCCAGCAGCTTGGCCGGGACAGGGGTTGGGACTGAAGCTTTCTTT. Its protein is CASSLAGTGVGTEAFF.

This clonotype was picked up many times. The J gene is TRBJ2-4, the V gene TRBV6-1; 7 bases line up with TRBD2. V gave up 5 bases and J gave up 5 bases; unmatched junction bases: 3. The CDR3 consists of 13 residues. From germline, CDR1 is MNHNS and CDR2 SASEGT. CDR3 in amino acids: CASSSGTENIQYF. In DNA form, the CDR3 reads TGTGCCAGCAGTAGCGGGACCGAAAACATTCAGTACTTC.

This clonotype came up many times. The chain recombines TRBV6-1 with TRBJ1-4, with D uncertain. The CDR3 is 16 amino acids. Germline assignment: CDR1 MNHNS and CDR2 SASEGT. V dropped 4 bases and J dropped 9 bases, with 21 bases sitting between them. The CDR3 DNA is TGTGCCAGCAGTGGCGCCCAAGCAGGCCGCCGTCAAAAACTGTTTTTT. Its protein product is CASSGAQAGRRQKLFF.

This clonotype was counted many times. A read error may produce the germline difference seen at one junction end. This chain joins TRBV9 and TRBJ2-1; 7 nucleotides match TRBD1. In germline, CDR1 is SGDLS, CDR2 YYNGEE. CDR3 size: 14 residues. Written as DNA, the CDR3 is TGTGCCAGCAGCGTAGCTGTAACAGGGGCTGAGAAGTTCTTC. Its translation: CASSVAVTGAEKFF. The entire variable domain, with the rest obtained from reference TRBV9 and TRBJ2-1, is as follows: DSGVTQTPKHLITATGQRVTLRCSPRSGDLSVYWYQQSLDQGLQFLIQYYNGEERAKGNILERFSAQQFPDLHSELNLSSLELGDSALYFCASSVAVTGAEKFFGPGTRLTVL.

This clonotype appeared many times. The V gene is TRBV5-6, the J gene TRBJ2-7; 8 positions match TRBD1. The V and J ends lost 0 bases and 2 bases, in that order; junction bases with no gene match: 4. There are 15 residues in the CDR3. Per germline, CDR1 SGHDT and CDR2 YYEEEE. CDR3 sequence (DNA): TGTGCCAGCAGCTTGGCCAAGACAGGGGCCTACGAGCAGTACTTC. Translated: CASSLAKTGAYEQYF.

This clonotype was detected once. A much larger clonotype is one base distant, so this may be a read error. The CDR3: CASSAKGRAGDIQYF. The CDR3, as DNA: TGTGCCAGCAGCGCGAAGGGCAGGGCGGGGGACATTCAGTACTTC. This chain uses TRBV7-2 with TRBJ2-4; 7 positions match TRBD2. The CDR3 consists of 15 residues. The germline V gene has CDR1 SGHTA and CDR2 FQGNSA. Trimming cost V 5 bases and J 8 bases; bases outside gene matches: 12.

In its sample, this clonotype was seen many times. V and J are TRBV7-2 and TRBJ2-1; 11 nucleotides line up with TRBD2. The J segment lost 6 bases and the V segment lost 8 bases, leaving 6 bases of the junction unmatched. CDR1 SGHTA and CDR2 FQGNSA come from the germline V gene. This CDR3 contains 14 residues. CDR3 in amino acids: CASGGGTSGNEQFF. CDR3 bases: TGTGCCAGCGGAGGCGGGACTAGCGGCAATGAGCAGTTCTTC.

The CDR3 spells CASSLTGSAIDEQFF. As DNA, the CDR3 is TGTGCCAGCAGCTTAACTGGGAGTGCGATCGATGAGCAGTTCTTC. The chain is built from TRBV7-3 and TRBJ2-1; maybe TRBD2 (5 bases). The germline V gene has CDR1 SGHTA and CDR2 FQGTGA. Trimming cost V 0 bases and J 8 bases, with 14 bases left between them. This CDR3 is 15 amino acids long.

This sequence joins TRBV20-1 and TRBJ2-1, with D possibly called TRBD1 or TRBD2 (5 bases each). Germline CDR1 reads DFQATT; CDR2 reads SNEGSKA (reference sequence). CDR3 length equals 12 residues. V was cut by 5 bases and J by 12 bases, with 17 bases left in between. CDR3 amino acids: CSAPSRDAWQFF. As DNA, the CDR3 is TGCAGTGCTCCGAGCCGGGACGCGTGGCAGTTCTTC.

This clonotype was picked up many times. The chain employs TRBV9 and TRBJ2-7; possibly TRBD2 for D (5 bases). CDR3 length: 13 residues. Deletions cut 5 bases from V and 2 bases from J, with 11 bases between. Germline-derived CDR1 and CDR2 are SGDLS and YYNGEE. CDR3 region: CASSSSSPYEQYF. The CDR3, as DNA: TGTGCCAGCAGTTCTAGCAGCCCCTACGAGCAGTACTTC.

Concerning this clonotype itself: This sequence may be a read error, since a much larger clone differs from it by one base. V usage is TRBV9 and J usage is TRBJ1-2; 7 bases align to TRBD1. Per germline, CDR1 SGDLS and CDR2 YYNGEE. This CDR3 has 16 amino acids. V lost 0 bases and J lost 7; bases outside the gene matches: 12. The CDR3 nucleotides are TGTGCCAGCAGCGTAGCTAGCGACAGGGAGTCTGGTGGCTACACCTTC. Translation gives CASSVASDRESGGYTF.

This sequence joins TRBV9 and TRBJ2-2; 7 bases are shared with TRBD1. Germline trimming cut 5 bases from V and 6 bases from J; bases unmatched to any gene: 10. Looked up from germline, CDR1 is SGDLS and CDR2 is YYNGEE. There are 15 residues in the CDR3. In nucleotides, the CDR3 is TGTGCCAGCAGTACCGGGACAGTTATACCCGGGGAGCTGTTTTTT. It encodes CASSTGTVIPGELFF.

At least ten counts were recorded for this clonotype. The chain uses TRBV3-1 and TRBJ2-1; perhaps TRBD2 as D (5 bases). Germline CDR1 LGHDT, CDR2 YNNKEL (reference sequence). This CDR3 contains 14 residues. Trimming shortened V by 1 base and J by 6 bases, and 10 bases separated the two germline ends. The CDR3 reads CASSQVTSPNEQFF. The CDR3 DNA reads TGTGCCAGCAGCCAAGTAACTAGTCCCAATGAGCAGTTCTTC.

In this sample, this clonotype turned up a few times. This chain connects TRBV7-6 to TRBJ2-1, with a tentative D call TRBD2 (6 bases). V was trimmed by 6 bases and J by 16 bases, leaving 16 bases between them. The CDR3 covers 11 residues. Germline-derived CDR1 and CDR2 are SGHVS and FNYEAQ. The CDR3 spells CASRAGLGLFF. The CDR3 DNA follows: TGTGCCAGCAGGGCGGGATTAGGGCTTTTCTTC.

V gene TRBV5-1 combines with J gene TRBJ2-1; TRBD2 matches 10 bases. Germline assignment: CDR1 SGHRS and CDR2 YFSETQ. The CDR3 covers 19 residues. The trim removed 0 bases at V and 1 base at J, leaving 10 bases unmatched. The DNA for the CDR3 is TGCGCCAGCAGCTTGGTAACCAGCGGGGGGGCCGGATCCTACAATGAGCAGTTCTTC. Its protein is CASSLVTSGGAGSYNEQFF.

This clonotype was detected many times. The V and J genes are TRBV11-2 and TRBJ2-3; the D is unclear. CDR1 and CDR2 from the germline V gene are SGHAT and FQNNGV. V was pared by 1 base and J by 8 bases, with 7 bases between. The CDR3 runs to 12 residues. For the CDR3, the DNA is TGTGCCAGCAGCTTAGGTTGGACTACGCAGTATTTT. This sequence encodes CASSLGWTTQYF.

There are a few counts of this clonotype. The genes are TRBV28 and TRBJ2-2; unclear D gene. The germline V gene encodes CDR1 MDHEN and CDR2 SYDVKM. Trimming removed 3 bases from V and 4 bases from J, with 12 bases in between. This CDR3 contains 15 residues. The CDR3 region has the DNA TGTGCCAGCAGTTTCCGATCTCGCGGCACCGGGGAGCTGTTTTTT. Amino acid sequence: CASSFRSRGTGELFF.

This clonotype turned up a few times. The rearrangement joins TRBV7-8 to TRBJ2-7; the match to TRBD2 covers 7 bases. This CDR3 spans 17 amino acids. With V trimmed by 5 bases and J by 7 bases, 20 bases remained unmatched. Germline assignment: CDR1 SGHVS and CDR2 FQNEAQ. In DNA, the CDR3 is TGTGCCAGCAGCCATAAAGGTGGGGGGGAAAAACTCGGAGAGCAGTACTTC. Translation gives CASSHKGGGEKLGEQYF.

This clonotype is classed as medium-sized (0.01 to 0.1%). The genes are TRBV29-1 and TRBJ1-6; 7 bases map to TRBD1. From germline, CDR1 is SQVTM and CDR2 ANQGSEA. The V segment lost 8 bases and the J segment 7 bases; nucleotides outside the gene matches: 14. The CDR3 runs 15 residues. CDR3 nucleotides: TGCAGCCTGAGGTTCACAGGGGTAAAAAATTCACCCCTCCACTTT. It encodes CSLRFTGVKNSPLHF.